These 21 T cell receptor beta chains came from one sample sequenced in a study of OX40 agonist ivuxolimab in advanced cancers. Some clones are missing from TCRdb's copy, which holds only in-frame ones; the method was immunoSEQ multiplex PCR. This sample has about 47,000 clones; 70% to 90% occur once, and the top ten carry 14% to 15%. Here the sequenced sample was CD4+ or CD8+ T cells sorted from blood, taken in a trial of the OX40 agonist ivuxolimab. The origin of the receptors is an adult with an advanced solid tumor such as melanoma, head and neck, liver or kidney cancer.

V gene TRBV4-2 combines with J gene TRBJ1-2, with TRBD1 matching over 9 bases. The CDR3 is 17 amino acids. The junction had 12 bases not matched to a gene; V was cut back by 2 bases and J by 5 bases. Germline lookup yields CDR1 LGHNA and CDR2 YNFKEQ. The DNA for the CDR3 is TGTGCCAGCAGCCAAATAATGAACAGGGGGCCGGAGTATGGCTACACCTTC. Its protein product is CASSQIMNRGPEYGYTF.

This chain uses TRBV6-5 with TRBJ1-2; no definite D call. The CDR3 loop spans 14 amino acids. Per the germline V gene, CDR1 is MNHEY and CDR2 is SVGAGI. The V gene lost 5 bases and the J gene lost 3 bases, with 13 bases spanning the gap. CDR3 coding DNA: TGTGCCAGCAGTGAACCCGGCAGTTACTATGGCTACACCTTC. Its translation is CASSEPGSYYGYTF.

The CDR3 loop reads CASSLWPSGGAETQYF. The CDR3 bases are TGTGCCAGCAGTTTATGGCCGAGCGGGGGGGCCGAAACGCAGTATTTT. This sequence joins TRBV28 and TRBJ2-3; 10 bases align to TRBD2. The CDR3 totals 16 residues. The V and J ends lost 0 bases and 9 bases, in that order; junction bases with no gene match: 9. Germline V gene sequence: CDR1 MDHEN, CDR2 SYDVKM.

CDR3 nucleotides: TGTGCCAGCTCACCACCGGCGGGTGAAAAACTGTTTTTT. It specifies CASSPPAGEKLFF. V is TRBV18 and J is TRBJ1-4; no reliable D call. Germline lookup yields CDR1 KGHSH and CDR2 LQKENI. The CDR3 sequence is 13 residues long. Trimming pared 0 bases from V and 7 bases from J, leaving 6 bases between.

J is TRBJ1-2 and V is TRBV19; D not resolved. There are 16 residues in the CDR3. V gave up 3 bases and J gave up 4 bases, with 18 bases separating them. Germline CDR1 LNHDA, CDR2 SQIVND (reference sequence). CDR3 in amino acids: CASSMDIRNGGYGYTF. CDR3 coding DNA: TGTGCCAGTAGTATGGATATCCGAAACGGCGGCTATGGCTACACCTTC. The full variable domain, rest sourced from reference TRBV19 and TRBJ1-2, is DGGITQSPKYLFRKEGQNVTLSCEQNLNHDAMYWYRQDPGQGLRLIYYSQIVNDFQKGDIAEGYSVSREKKESFPLTVTSAQKNPTAFYLCASSMDIRNGGYGYTFGSGTRLTVV.

V usage is TRBV5-1 and J usage is TRBJ2-2, with D tentatively TRBD1 or TRBD2 (5 bases each). The length of the CDR3 is 15 residues. The V and J ends lost 5 bases and 6 bases respectively, with 17 bases between them. The germline gives CDR1 SGHRS, CDR2 YFSETQ. This CDR3 is CASSAWDRRPGELFF. DNA of the CDR3: TGCGCCAGCAGTGCCTGGGACCGACGTCCCGGGGAGCTGTTTTTT.

The chain couples TRBV19 to TRBJ2-7; no firm D call. This CDR3 has 12 residues. V dropped 5 bases and J dropped 6 bases, with 11 bases sitting between them. Germline CDR1 and CDR2: LNHDA and SQIVND (reference sequence). CDR3 nucleotides: TGTGCCAGTAGTCCCCAAGGTGCCGAGCAGTACTTC. The encoded protein is CASSPQGAEQYF.

This sequence joins TRBV7-3 and TRBJ2-2, with D perhaps matching TRBD1 (7 bases). The germline CDR1 and CDR2 sequences are SGHTA and FQGTGA. The CDR3 loop spans 14 amino acids. V was trimmed by 5 bases and J by 7 bases, leaving 14 bases between them. The CDR3 sequence is CASSPSGGSGELFF. CDR3 coding DNA: TGTGCCAGCAGCCCCTCAGGGGGGAGCGGGGAGCTGTTTTTT.

In DNA, the CDR3 is TGTGCCAGTAGCCCGGGACAGGGGGGTGGTTACGAGCAGTACTTC. This translates into CASSPGQGGGYEQYF. The rearrangement links TRBV19 to TRBJ2-7; TRBD1 matches 11 bases. The V segment lost 6 bases and the J segment 4 bases; nucleotides outside the gene matches: 8. The CDR3 is 15 residues long. Germline loops: CDR1 LNHDA, CDR2 SQIVND (reference sequence).

The chain has TRBV5-8 and TRBJ2-1; 9 bases line up with TRBD1. The V segment lost 9 bases and the J segment 2 bases; nucleotides outside the gene matches: 6. The CDR3 spans 14 residues. Per germline, CDR1 SGHTS and CDR2 YDEGEE. The CDR3, as DNA: TGTGCCAACCGCGACAGGGGGGCCTACAATGAGCAGTTCTTC. Translating it yields CANRDRGAYNEQFF.

This chain links TRBV7-2 with TRBJ2-7; D not resolved. CDR1 and CDR2 from the germline V gene are SGHTA and FQGNSA. This CDR3 region has 15 residues. Trimming took off 5 bases at V and 4 bases at J, with 18 bases between the two ends. CDR3 region: CASSPRSFSFYEQYF. DNA for the CDR3: TGTGCCAGCAGCCCACGGTCCTTTTCCTTTTACGAGCAGTACTTC.

The chain uses TRBV27 and TRBJ1-1, with 8 nucleotides matching TRBD1. Germline lookup yields CDR1 MNHEY and CDR2 SMNVEV (reference sequence). The CDR3 contains 14 residues. The V gene end was trimmed by 7 bases and the J gene end by 1 base; junction bases not matched to a gene: 5. The CDR3 here is CASNVDRENTEAFF. The DNA for the CDR3 is TGTGCCAGCAACGTGGACAGGGAGAACACTGAAGCTTTCTTT.

The rearrangement links TRBV30 to TRBJ1-1; D is ambiguous. The ends were cut back, 3 bases at V and 1 base at J, with 21 bases in the middle. CDR1 GTSNPN and CDR2 SVGIG come from the germline V gene (reference sequence). The CDR3 is made up of 17 amino acids. The CDR3 loop is CAWSEPYYKGWNTEAFF. In nucleotides, the CDR3 is TGTGCCTGGAGCGAGCCCTATTATAAGGGATGGAACACTGAAGCTTTCTTT. Using reference TRBV30 and TRBJ1-1 for the parts outside the CDR3, the full variable domain is SQTIHQWPATLVQPVGSPLSLECTVEGTSNPNLYWYRQAAGRGLQLLFYSVGIGQISSEVPQNLSASRPQDRQFILSSKKLLLSDSGFYLCAWSEPYYKGWNTEAFFGQGTRLTVV.

CDR3 sequence (DNA): TGTGCCAGCAGTCCGGGGGGCTCCTACAATGAGCAGTTCTTC. It specifies CASSPGGSYNEQFF. The rearrangement uses TRBV27 and TRBJ2-1; TRBD2 matches at 7 bases. The length of the CDR3 is 14 residues. The trim removed 5 bases at V and 0 bases at J, leaving 1 base unmatched. Germline V gene sequence: CDR1 MNHEY, CDR2 SMNVEV (reference sequence).

J is TRBJ1-1 and V is TRBV7-6; a weak D match, TRBD1 (5 bases). Trimming removed 6 bases at V and 3 bases at J, with 11 bases between. Germline-derived CDR1 and CDR2 are SGHVS and FNYEAQ. The CDR3 is made up of 13 amino acids. The chain's CDR3 is CASRKGGDTEAFF. The DNA for the CDR3 is TGTGCCAGCAGAAAAGGAGGGGACACTGAAGCTTTCTTT.

The chain is built from TRBV4-3 and TRBJ1-3, with TRBD1 identical over 7 bases. Germline V CDR1 and CDR2: LGHNA, YSLEER. This CDR3 is built from 15 residues. With 3 bases clipped from V and 4 bases from J, the junction kept 6 bases outside the gene matches. CDR3 nucleotides: TGCGCCAGCAGCCAGAGCAGGGACAGCGGAAACACCATATATTTT. It specifies CASSQSRDSGNTIYF.

The genes are TRBV5-5 and TRBJ2-1; TRBD1 matches 8 bases. V trimming: 2 bases; J trimming: 7 bases; junction bases outside the gene matches: 5. The germline CDR1 and CDR2 sequences are SGHKS and YYEKEE (reference sequence). This CDR3 region has 14 residues. The CDR3 sequence: CASSFETGANEQFF. DNA for the CDR3: TGTGCCAGCAGCTTTGAGACAGGGGCGAATGAGCAGTTCTTC.

The J gene is TRBJ1-2, the V gene TRBV4-3, with 8 bases aligning to TRBD1. CDR3 size: 16 residues. Per germline, CDR1 LGHNA and CDR2 YSLEER. V dropped 1 base and J dropped 8; count of bases not matched to a gene: 12. The CDR3 nucleotides are TGCGCCAGCAGCCAAGCCCGATCCGGGACAGGTGAGGGCTACACCTTC. Residues: CASSQARSGTGEGYTF.

This clone appeared a few times. The V gene is TRBV5-1, the J gene TRBJ1-1; 10 positions match TRBD1. CDR1 SGHRS and CDR2 YFSETQ come from the germline V gene. This CDR3 comprises 15 residues. Germline trimming cut 4 bases from V and 5 bases from J; bases unmatched to any gene: 8. In nucleotides, the CDR3 is TGCGCCAGCAGCCCGACAGGGGGCCGGTGGACTGAAGCTTTCTTT. Translating it yields CASSPTGGRWTEAFF.

V usage is TRBV2 and J usage is TRBJ2-7; the D is unclear. The CDR3 spans 14 residues. Trimming took 5 bases from V and 1 from J, leaving 12 bases between them. In germline, CDR1 is SNHLY, CDR2 FYNNEI. The CDR3 loop is CASSPRTGSYEQYF. The CDR3 DNA reads TGTGCCAGCAGTCCTCGGACGGGTTCCTACGAGCAGTACTTC.

J is TRBJ1-5 and V is TRBV30; 8 bases match TRBD1. This CDR3 region has 14 residues. J gave up 0 bases and V 5 bases, and 3 bases lay outside the gene matches. Germline V gives CDR1 GTSNPN, CDR2 SVGIG (reference sequence). The CDR3: CAWSTGDSNQPQHF. For the CDR3, the DNA is TGTGCCTGGTCGACAGGGGATAGCAATCAGCCCCAGCATTTT. Full variable domain (rest looked up from reference TRBV30 and TRBJ1-5): SQTIHQWPATLVQPVGSPLSLECTVEGTSNPNLYWYRQAAGRGLQLLFYSVGIGQISSEVPQNLSASRPQDRQFILSSKKLLLSDSGFYLCAWSTGDSNQPQHFGDGTRLSIL.